A single sample is the source of the 27 T cell receptor beta chains below, sequenced in a study of post-analysis software for immune sequencing data. Study results and limitations: Comparison of patients with controls showed five TRBV segments more frequent in patients, TRBV5-6, TRBV5-1 and TRBV20-1 among them.

Carried by the TCR beta cDNA libraries were unique molecular identifiers. TCRdb used MiXCR to reprocess the PCR reads, holding one entry per CDR3 protein. The sample shows a few hundred thousand distinct CDR3 sequences, about a third of them seen only once. Their cognate antigens are unknown. Sequences were obtained from blood. These receptors all stem from a girl aged 2-17 years with multiple sclerosis.

This clonotype appeared a few times. The chain combines TRBV6-5 with TRBJ2-1; possibly TRBD1 or TRBD2 for D (5 bases each). Germline lookup yields CDR1 MNHEY and CDR2 SVGAGI. The CDR3 covers 15 residues. Trimming pared 2 bases from V and 2 bases from J, leaving 10 bases between. The CDR3 loop reads CASSYTGTAYNEQFF. The CDR3, as DNA: TGTGCCAGCAGTTACACTGGGACGGCCTACAATGAGCAGTTCTTC.

This clonotype showed up just a few times. DNA of the CDR3: TGTGCCAGCAGCCCGGGACTCAACGGGAATGAGCAGTTCTTC. Its translation is CASSPGLNGNEQFF. V gene TRBV3-1 combines with J gene TRBJ2-1; maybe TRBD2 (6 bases). Per germline, CDR1 LGHDT and CDR2 YNNKEL (reference sequence). The germline V and J ends were trimmed by 4 bases and 7 bases, with 14 bases remaining between them. The CDR3 consists of 14 residues.

The sample holds a few counts of this clonotype. The chain couples TRBV12-3 or TRBV12-4 to TRBJ1-5; D remains ambiguous. CDR3 length: 14 residues. The V gene lost 6 bases and the J gene lost 0 bases, with 9 bases spanning the gap. This CDR3 reads CASSPSISNQPQHF. The CDR3 region has the DNA TGTGCCAGCAGCCCGTCGATTAGCAATCAGCCCCAGCATTTT.

This chain links TRBV7-2 with TRBJ2-1, with 12 positions matching TRBD2. J gave up 7 bases and V 5 bases, and 6 bases lay outside the gene matches. In germline, CDR1 is SGHTA, CDR2 FQGNSA. CDR3 size: 15 residues. The CDR3, as DNA: TGTGCCAGCAGCCCTAGCGGGGGGGCCAGGAATGAGCAGTTCTTC. Its translation: CASSPSGGARNEQFF.

This rearrangement joins TRBV20-1 to TRBJ1-1; a possible D gene is TRBD1 (5 bases). V lost 3 bases to trimming and J lost 0 bases, with 14 bases between them. Germline CDR1 DFQATT, CDR2 SNEGSKA (reference sequence). There are 15 residues in the CDR3. The CDR3 loop is CSASRGRTMNTEAFF. CDR3 DNA sequence: TGCAGTGCTAGTAGGGGCAGAACCATGAACACTGAAGCTTTCTTT.

V gene TRBV7-6 combines with J gene TRBJ2-1; D is perhaps TRBD2 (6 bases). The germline gives CDR1 SGHVS, CDR2 FNYEAQ. The CDR3 covers 17 residues. Deletions cut 1 base from V and 3 bases from J, with 16 bases between. Here the CDR3 DNA reads TGTGCCAGCAGCTTAGAGGAGCCGGGGGTAGGCTACAATGAGCAGTTCTTC. It specifies CASSLEEPGVGYNEQFF.

This clonotype was observed a few times. The V call is TRBV3-1, the J call TRBJ2-1; D is unclear. From germline, CDR1 is LGHDT and CDR2 YNNKEL (reference sequence). The V end was cut by 0 bases, the J end by 5 bases, with 8 bases between. The CDR3 length is 14 residues. CDR3 loop: CASSQDLPNNEQFF. The CDR3 coding sequence is TGTGCCAGCAGCCAAGATCTCCCCAACAATGAGCAGTTCTTC.

Regarding this clonotype: One base away lies a much larger clone, so this may be a sequencing read error. V usage is TRBV27 and J usage is TRBJ1-5; a weak D match, TRBD1 (5 bases). This CDR3 has 14 residues. Trimming shortened V by 3 bases and J by 5 bases, and 11 bases separated the two germline ends. Germline assignment: CDR1 MNHEY and CDR2 SMNVEV (reference sequence). CDR3 sequence reads: CASSFGAEDQPQHF. CDR3 nucleotides: TGTGCCAGCAGTTTTGGGGCAGAGGATCAGCCCCAGCATTTT.

V usage is TRBV20-1 and J usage is TRBJ2-2; 7 nucleotides match TRBD2. Germline CDR1 and CDR2: DFQATT and SNEGSKA (reference sequence). V dropped 0 bases and J dropped 1; count of bases not matched to a gene: 8. The CDR3 runs 17 residues. Here the CDR3 reads CSARDSGREWNTGELFF. Written as DNA, the CDR3 is TGCAGTGCTAGAGACTCTGGGAGGGAATGGAACACCGGGGAGCTGTTTTTT.

The genes are TRBV10-1 and TRBJ2-3, with D possibly being TRBD2 (7 bases). Trimming removed 6 bases at V and 2 bases at J, with 12 bases between. Germline-derived CDR1 and CDR2 are WNHNN and SYGVQD (reference sequence). CDR3 length equals 14 residues. DNA for the CDR3: TGCGCCAGCAGGGACGGGGGGCTCACAGATACGCAGTATTTT. It yields the protein CASRDGGLTDTQYF.

This clonotype was counted a few times. The chain uses TRBV12-3 or TRBV12-4 and TRBJ1-6; possible D gene TRBD1, 5 bases. The CDR3 consists of 14 residues. Trimming shortened V by 2 bases and J by 5 bases, and 7 bases separated the two germline ends. The CDR3, as DNA: TGTGCCAGCAGTTTACCAGGGAATAATTCACCCCTCCACTTT. Amino acid sequence: CASSLPGNNSPLHF.

The V gene is TRBV20-1, the J gene TRBJ2-3; TRBD2 agrees at 15 bases. The V and J ends lost 0 bases and 4 bases, in that order; junction bases with no gene match: 2. Per the germline V gene, CDR1 is DFQATT and CDR2 is SNEGSKA (reference sequence). This CDR3 has 16 residues. The CDR3 spells CSARDWTSGGADTQYF. Written as DNA, the CDR3 is TGCAGTGCTAGAGATTGGACTAGCGGGGGGGCAGATACGCAGTATTTT.

This clonotype was observed a few times. The gene calls are TRBV5-1 and TRBJ2-2, with unresolved D. Germline assignment: CDR1 SGHRS and CDR2 YFSETQ. The V end lost 4 bases, the J end lost 6 bases, and 13 bases lay between the germline ends. This CDR3 has 14 residues. The CDR3 reads CASSHASNPGELFF. CDR3 coding DNA: TGCGCCAGCAGCCACGCAAGCAATCCCGGGGAGCTGTTTTTT.

In its sample, this clonotype was seen many times. V and J are TRBV29-1 and TRBJ1-6, with 9 positions matching TRBD1. CDR1 and CDR2 from the germline V gene are SQVTM and ANQGSEA. CDR3 length: 13 amino acids. Losses at the gene ends were 7 bases for V and 9 bases for J; bases not matched to a gene: 7. CDR3 loop: CSEITGGLSPLHF. CDR3 in DNA: TGCAGCGAAATAACAGGGGGCCTTTCACCCCTCCACTTT.

This clonotype was picked up a small number of times. The chain combines TRBV5-1 with TRBJ2-1, with 7 bases lining up with TRBD1. This CDR3 is 16 amino acids long. Trimming at V came to 4 bases and at J to 4 bases, leaving 11 bases not matched to a gene. CDR1 is SGHRS, CDR2 YFSETQ, per germline. CDR3: CASSRGGQFSYNEQFF. CDR3 DNA: TGCGCCAGCAGCCGAGGGGGACAGTTTTCATACAATGAGCAGTTCTTC. Together with reference TRBV5-1 and TRBJ2-1, the CDR3 gives the full variable domain: KAGVTQTPRYLIKTRGQQVTLSCSPISGHRSVSWYQQTPGQGLQFLFEYFSETQRNKGNFPGRFSGRQFSNSRSEMNVSTLELGDSALYLCASSRGGQFSYNEQFFGPGTRLTVL.

This clonotype was counted between two and nine times. This chain uses TRBV4-1 with TRBJ1-1; the match to TRBD1 covers 10 bases. The ends lost 4 bases at V and 0 bases at J; junction bases unmatched: 8. This CDR3 spans 17 amino acids. Germline V lookup: CDR1 MGHRA, CDR2 YSYEKL. CDR3 amino acids: CASSPWTGGAMNTEAFF. For the CDR3, the DNA is TGCGCCAGCAGCCCCTGGACAGGGGGGGCCATGAACACTGAAGCTTTCTTT.

The CDR3 is CSASDSSIYGYTF. DNA of the CDR3: TGCAGTGCTAGCGACAGCTCTATCTATGGCTACACCTTC. The chain is built from TRBV20-1 and TRBJ1-2; D perhaps matches TRBD1 (5 bases). Germline V gene lookup returns CDR1 DFQATT and CDR2 SNEGSKA (reference sequence). This CDR3 contains 13 residues. V was clipped by 3 bases and J by 4 bases, with 12 bases between them.

The chain recombines TRBV20-1 with TRBJ1-5; D uncertain. Deletions cut 2 bases from V and 3 bases from J, with 14 bases between. The CDR3 is 15 amino acids. Germline V gene data show CDR1 as DFQATT and CDR2 as SNEGSKA (reference sequence). The CDR3 reads CSARRWVNDNQPQHF. CDR3 in DNA: TGCAGTGCTAGACGGTGGGTTAATGACAATCAGCCCCAGCATTTT.

The rearrangement links TRBV7-2 to TRBJ2-5; TRBD2 agrees at 9 bases. Germline values: CDR1 SGHTA, CDR2 FQGNSA. Losses at the gene ends were 1 base for V and 4 bases for J; bases not matched to a gene: 7. The CDR3 contains 16 residues. CDR3 in amino acids: CASSLGVGGRGETQYF. The CDR3 DNA is TGTGCCAGCAGCTTAGGAGTTGGCGGGAGGGGAGAGACCCAGTACTTC.

This clonotype was found a few times. One end of the junction does not line up with germline, which may come from a read error. The chain is built from TRBV5-1 and TRBJ2-1; TRBD1 or TRBD2 may be the D gene (6 bases each). The germline V gene encodes CDR1 SGHRS and CDR2 YFSETQ. The CDR3 sequence is 14 residues long. CDR3 residues: CASSLGGASNGQFF. The CDR3 DNA reads as TGCGCCAGCAGCTTGGGGGGGGCGTCGAATGGGCAGTTCTTC.

This clonotype was detected a few times. The chain recombines TRBV29-1 with TRBJ1-1; 8 nucleotides match TRBD1. J lost 3 bases, V lost 7 bases, and 16 bases had no gene match. Looked up from germline, CDR1 is SQVTM and CDR2 is ANQGSEA. This CDR3 comprises 16 residues. The CDR3 DNA is TGCAGCGCCGGAGGGACAGGCCGGACTTGGGACACTGAAGCTTTCTTT. It is translated as CSAGGTGRTWDTEAFF.

The J gene is TRBJ2-2, the V gene TRBV4-1; 7 bases map to TRBD1. The CDR3 is 18 amino acids. The V segment lost 3 bases and the J segment 1 base; nucleotides outside the gene matches: 11. Germline V lookup: CDR1 MGHRA, CDR2 YSYEKL. The CDR3 is CASSHQGLTGKNTGELFF. CDR3 in DNA: TGCGCCAGCAGCCATCAGGGATTGACAGGGAAGAACACCGGGGAGCTGTTTTTT.

The V gene is TRBV12-3 or TRBV12-4, the J gene TRBJ1-6; TRBD1 is a possible D gene (6 bases). The CDR3 runs to 14 residues. The V end lost 5 bases, the J end lost 9 bases, and 14 bases lay between the germline ends. CDR3: CASSNRVRISPLHF. In DNA form, the CDR3 reads TGTGCCAGCAGTAACAGGGTGAGGATTTCACCCCTCCACTTT.

This clonotype was observed a few times. The CDR3 sequence is CSATLGDYEQYF. The CDR3 DNA reads TGCAGTGCTACCTTAGGGGACTACGAGCAGTACTTC. This rearrangement joins TRBV20-1 to TRBJ2-7, with a possible D match to TRBD1 (5 bases). Germline assignment: CDR1 DFQATT and CDR2 SNEGSKA (reference sequence). This CDR3 region has 12 residues. Trimming took off 4 bases at V and 3 bases at J, with 10 bases between the two ends.

This clonotype was picked up a small number of times. The chain joins TRBV29-1 to TRBJ2-5, with D perhaps matching TRBD1 (5 bases). Matching the DNA end better, TRBJ2-7 makes the J call doubtful. The CDR3 runs to 13 residues. Germline V gene sequence: CDR1 SQVTM, CDR2 ANQGSEA. This chain's CDR3 is CSVEDLGRDEQYF. The DNA for the CDR3 is TGCAGCGTTGAAGATTTGGGCAGGGACGAGCAGTACTTC.

Of note for this clonotype: The junction shows a germline mismatch at one end, possibly a read error. The rearrangement uses TRBV12-3 or TRBV12-4 and TRBJ1-2, with 10 bases matching TRBD1. The CDR3 is 15 amino acids. The CDR3 nucleotides read TGTGTCAGCAGTCCCCGGACAGGGGGGAGCTATGGCTACACCTTC. Its protein product is CVSSPRTGGSYGYTF.

This clonotype was seen only a few times. The V gene is TRBV7-3, the J gene TRBJ2-3; TRBD2 matches at 11 bases. In germline, CDR1 is SGHTA, CDR2 FQGTGA. Trimming cost V 4 bases and J 5 bases; bases outside gene matches: 2. The CDR3 is 14 amino acids. This CDR3 reads CASSYGTSGDTQYF. The CDR3 DNA follows: TGTGCCAGCAGCTACGGGACTAGCGGAGATACGCAGTATTTT.